What follows are 30 T cell receptor beta chains derived from one specimen sequenced in a study of CD8 T cells in Susac syndrome. Reverse transcription of roughly 0.5 to 1 ug RNA used random hexamers. One entry per CDR3 protein, called by TCRdb with MiXCR from the immunoSEQ multiplex PCR reads. The sample has some 130,000 distinct CDR3 sequences; roughly 94% are singletons. The specimen sequenced was CD4+ T cells from PBMCs. Every receptor here comes from a human donor with multiple sclerosis.

The chain has TRBV3-1 and TRBJ2-1; 10 bases match TRBD1. CDR1 is LGHDT and CDR2 is YNNKEL in the germline V gene (reference sequence). Trimming cost V 4 bases and J 10 bases; bases outside gene matches: 10. This CDR3 has 15 amino acids. CDR3 sequence reads: CASSRQGAEAGEQFF. The CDR3 nucleotides are TGTGCCAGCAGCCGACAGGGGGCTGAGGCGGGGGAGCAGTTCTTC.

The V gene is TRBV3-1, the J gene TRBJ2-7, with 7 bases aligning to TRBD2. CDR3 size: 14 residues. The germline gives CDR1 LGHDT, CDR2 YNNKEL (reference sequence). The V segment lost 4 bases and the J segment 3 bases; nucleotides outside the gene matches: 6. CDR3 residues: CASSPGSGLYEQYF. As DNA, the CDR3 is TGTGCCAGCAGCCCGGGTAGCGGGCTCTACGAGCAGTACTTC.

This clonotype was recorded once. The chain employs TRBV23-1 and TRBJ2-7; D is perhaps TRBD2 (5 bases). TRBV23-1 is annotated as an ORF whose role is uncertain. V was clipped by 8 bases and J by 4 bases, with 15 bases between them. This CDR3 region has 13 residues. CDR3 DNA: TGCGCCAGCGGACGACTATCCTTGTACGAGCAGTACTTC. Translated, it gives CASGRLSLYEQYF.

V usage is TRBV4-3 and J usage is TRBJ2-7; D is perhaps TRBD1 (5 bases). The CDR3 has 14 residues. Trimming pared 0 bases from V and 4 bases from J, leaving 10 bases between. Germline loops: CDR1 LGHNA, CDR2 YSLEER. CDR3 in DNA: TGCGCCAGCAGCCAAGATAAGGGGTTTTACGAGCAGTACTTC. It codes for CASSQDKGFYEQYF.

This clonotype came up once. V and J are TRBV2 and TRBJ2-5; D gene uncertain. CDR3 length: 11 residues. Trimming pared 8 bases from V and 5 bases from J, leaving 9 bases between. The germline V gene has CDR1 SNHLY and CDR2 FYNNEI. The CDR3 DNA follows: TGTGCCAGCGGGGTACAGGAGACCCAGTACTTC. This codes for CASGVQETQYF.

The genes are TRBV5-1 and TRBJ1-1; possibly TRBD1 for D (6 bases). V lost 5 bases and J 3 bases, leaving 17 bases between the germline ends. Germline-derived CDR1 and CDR2 are SGHRS and YFSETQ. The CDR3 sequence is 15 residues long. CDR3 in amino acids: CASRPGARGDTEAFF. The CDR3 DNA follows: TGCGCCAGCAGACCAGGGGCCAGAGGGGACACTGAAGCTTTCTTT.

The V gene is TRBV4-2, the J gene TRBJ1-2; D gene uncertain. CDR3 size: 17 residues. Between the trimmed V and J ends, which lost 1 base and 6 bases, there was a span of 21 bases. Germline V gives CDR1 LGHNA, CDR2 YNFKEQ. CDR3 protein: CASSQGTVRIVGNGYTF. The CDR3 DNA sequence: TGTGCCAGCAGCCAAGGTACAGTTCGAATCGTTGGGAATGGCTACACCTTC.

In this sample, this clonotype turned up a few times. The gene calls are TRBV6-5 and TRBJ1-1, with D unresolved. The CDR3 covers 12 residues. Germline V lookup: CDR1 MNHEY, CDR2 SVGAGI. V dropped 8 bases and J dropped 0 bases, with 7 bases sitting between them. The CDR3: CASEGLNTEAFF. The CDR3 DNA reads as TGTGCCAGCGAGGGATTGAACACTGAAGCTTTCTTT.

The chain employs TRBV6-2 or TRBV6-3 and TRBJ2-7; 10 bases map to TRBD2. This CDR3 has 16 amino acids. Per the germline V gene, CDR1 is MNHEY and CDR2 is SVGEGT. Germline trimming cut 0 bases from V and 3 bases from J; bases unmatched to any gene: 5. The CDR3 reads CASSYSFSGGDYEQYF. The CDR3 nucleotides are TGTGCCAGCAGTTACTCTTTCAGCGGGGGGGACTACGAGCAGTACTTC.

This clonotype has more than one count but fewer than ten. Written as DNA, the CDR3 is TGTGCTAGTGGGAAGAACACTGAAGCTTTCTTT. The encoded protein is CASGKNTEAFF. V usage is TRBV12-5 and J usage is TRBJ1-1; D not resolved. The CDR3 has 11 amino acids. V dropped 6 bases and J dropped 1 base, with 3 bases sitting between them. Germline V lookup: CDR1 LGHNT, CDR2 FRNRAP.

V gene TRBV18 combines with J gene TRBJ2-7; D is undetermined. Trimming shortened V by 3 bases and J by 3 bases, and 6 bases separated the two germline ends. Germline CDR1 KGHSH, CDR2 LQKENI. CDR3 length: 12 residues. CDR3 sequence: CASSPSVYEQYF. In DNA, the CDR3 is TGTGCCAGCTCACCGTCCGTCTACGAGCAGTACTTC.

J is TRBJ1-5 and V is TRBV29-1, with D tentatively TRBD1 (5 bases). V dropped 4 bases and J dropped 5 bases, with 12 bases sitting between them. The CDR3 covers 13 residues. Germline V gene sequence: CDR1 SQVTM, CDR2 ANQGSEA. In DNA, the CDR3 is TGCAGCGTTGTAATGGGGGGGGATCAGCCCCAGCATTTT. Its translation: CSVVMGGDQPQHF.

The chain carries TRBV6-1 and TRBJ1-2, with TRBD1 matching 10 bases. This CDR3 region has 18 residues. In germline, CDR1 is MNHNS, CDR2 SASEGT. The ends lost 2 bases at V and 3 bases at J; junction bases unmatched: 12. The CDR3 is CASSEITSGQGGYYGYTF. CDR3 DNA: TGTGCCAGCAGTGAAATTACCTCCGGACAGGGGGGCTACTATGGCTACACCTTC.

V is TRBV5-1 and J is TRBJ2-2, with 7 bases identical to TRBD2. The junction had 11 bases not matched to a gene; V was cut back by 0 bases and J by 6 bases. Germline values: CDR1 SGHRS, CDR2 YFSETQ. The CDR3 consists of 17 residues. This CDR3 reads CASSLAGRRRDPGELFF. Written as DNA, the CDR3 is TGCGCCAGCAGCTTGGCCGGGAGGCGCAGGGACCCCGGGGAGCTGTTTTTT.

The chain combines TRBV30 with TRBJ1-1; no clear D gene. V gave up 2 bases and J gave up 3 bases, with 7 bases separating them. The CDR3 sequence is 12 residues long. CDR1 and CDR2 (germline): GTSNPN, SVGIG (reference sequence). As DNA, the CDR3 is TGTGCCTGGAGTACCGAGCACACTGAAGCTTTCTTT. It translates to CAWSTEHTEAFF.

This sequence joins TRBV29-1 and TRBJ2-5; 12 nucleotides match TRBD1. Germline trimming cut 7 bases from V and 5 bases from J; bases unmatched to any gene: 8. CDR1 is SQVTM and CDR2 is ANQGSEA in the germline V gene. CDR3 size: 14 residues. This chain's CDR3 is CSGRDRGLAETQYF. The CDR3 coding sequence is TGCAGCGGTCGGGACAGGGGGCTAGCGGAGACCCAGTACTTC.

This chain uses TRBV11-1 with TRBJ1-1, with D possibly being TRBD1 (6 bases). V was trimmed by 0 bases and J by 0 bases, leaving 20 bases between them. The CDR3 length is 19 residues. Germline V gene data show CDR1 as SGHAT and CDR2 as FQDESV (reference sequence). The CDR3 loop reads CASSLARRQVGPMNTEAFF. CDR3 DNA: TGTGCCAGCAGCTTAGCAAGGAGACAGGTGGGTCCCATGAACACTGAAGCTTTCTTT. The whole variable domain, remainder taken from reference TRBV11-1 and TRBJ1-1, is EAEVAQSPRYKITEKSQAVAFWCDPISGHATLYWYRQILGQGPELLVQFQDESVVDDSQLPKDRFSAERLKGVDSTLKIQPAELGDSAMYLCASSLARRQVGPMNTEAFFGQGTRLTVV.

The chain is built from TRBV3-1 and TRBJ2-1; the D is unclear. The CDR3 has 14 amino acids. Between the trimmed V and J ends, which lost 2 bases and 6 bases, there was a span of 11 bases. In germline, CDR1 is LGHDT, CDR2 YNNKEL (reference sequence). CDR3 sequence reads: CASSQKWKINEQFF. The CDR3 region has the DNA TGTGCCAGCAGCCAAAAATGGAAAATCAATGAGCAGTTCTTC.

The V call is TRBV2, the J call TRBJ2-3, with D uncertain. The CDR3 loop spans 11 amino acids. The germline V gene encodes CDR1 SNHLY and CDR2 FYNNEI. The V gene lost 6 bases and the J gene lost 3 bases, with 4 bases spanning the gap. The CDR3 spells CASRATDTQYF. CDR3 bases: TGTGCCAGCAGGGCAACAGATACGCAGTATTTT.

This chain joins TRBV18 and TRBJ2-3; D ambiguous. The CDR3 is 15 residues long. The V gene's germline CDR1 is KGHSH and CDR2 LQKENI. Trimming pared 3 bases from V and 6 bases from J, leaving 16 bases between. CDR3 in amino acids: CASSPRAASGDTQYF. Written as DNA, the CDR3 is TGTGCCAGCTCACCTCGGGCCGCTTCTGGGGATACGCAGTATTTT.

The rearrangement links TRBV7-9 to TRBJ1-1, with a possible D match to TRBD1 (6 bases). The CDR3 runs to 14 residues. The germline CDR1 and CDR2 sequences are SEHNR and FQNEAQ (reference sequence). Trimming pared 7 bases from V and 1 base from J, leaving 13 bases between. CDR3 protein: CASTPRTANTEAFF. In DNA form, the CDR3 reads TGTGCCAGCACCCCGAGGACAGCGAACACTGAAGCTTTCTTT.

V usage is TRBV5-1 and J usage is TRBJ1-1; 9 bases are shared with TRBD1. Germline CDR1 reads SGHRS; CDR2 reads YFSETQ. CDR3 length: 14 residues. Unmatched junction bases numbered 3, after V lost 0 bases and J lost 6 bases. CDR3 nucleotide sequence: TGCGCCAGCAGCTTGGAACAGGGGGCATCTGAAGCTTTCTTT. It codes for CASSLEQGASEAFF.

J is TRBJ2-7 and V is TRBV4-1; 7 bases align to TRBD1. The germline CDR1 and CDR2 sequences are MGHRA and YSYEKL. The CDR3 runs 15 residues. The V segment lost 0 bases and the J segment 0 bases; nucleotides outside the gene matches: 2. As DNA, the CDR3 is TGCGCCAGCAGCCAAGAGGGGACAGTCTCCTACGAGCAGTACTTC. It yields the protein CASSQEGTVSYEQYF.

The rearrangement uses TRBV7-2 and TRBJ1-2, with 7 bases aligning to TRBD1. The CDR3 sequence is 15 residues long. Germline-derived CDR1 and CDR2 are SGHTA and FQGNSA. The ends lost 3 bases at V and 6 bases at J; junction bases unmatched: 10. This CDR3 reads CASSFDRANNDGYTF. In DNA, the CDR3 is TGTGCCAGCAGCTTCGACAGGGCCAATAATGATGGCTACACCTTC.

V gene TRBV6-5 combines with J gene TRBJ1-1; 9 bases are a match to TRBD1. V was clipped by 6 bases and J by 4 bases; unmatched bases: 3. The CDR3 sequence is 13 residues long. Germline V gene data show CDR1 as MNHEY and CDR2 as SVGAGI. The CDR3: CASRRQGGTEAFF. The CDR3 DNA reads TGTGCCAGCAGGAGACAGGGGGGCACTGAAGCTTTCTTT.

The J gene is TRBJ1-1, the V gene TRBV30; 8 bases line up with TRBD1. The V segment lost 7 bases and the J segment 1 base; nucleotides outside the gene matches: 2. Looked up from germline, CDR1 is GTSNPN and CDR2 is SVGIG (reference sequence). The CDR3 length is 12 residues. The CDR3 bases are TGTGCCTCACAGGGGGGGAACACTGAAGCTTTCTTT. Amino acid sequence: CASQGGNTEAFF.

V usage is TRBV6-2 or TRBV6-3 and J usage is TRBJ1-2; a weak D match, TRBD1 (5 bases). Germline values: CDR1 MNHEY, CDR2 SVGEGT. The CDR3 extends over 15 amino acids. V lost 6 bases to trimming and J lost 1 base, with 15 bases between them. CDR3 in amino acids: CASRQDTSFNYGYTF. The CDR3 nucleotides read TGTGCCAGCAGACAGGACACAAGCTTTAACTATGGCTACACCTTC.

The rearrangement uses TRBV4-3 and TRBJ1-5, with no clear D. The V and J ends lost 0 bases and 4 bases respectively, with 10 bases between them. From germline, CDR1 is LGHNA and CDR2 YSLEER. The CDR3 totals 15 residues. The CDR3 spells CASSQDGDGNQPQHF. The CDR3, as DNA: TGCGCCAGCAGCCAAGATGGGGATGGTAATCAGCCCCAGCATTTT.

This chain uses TRBV12-3 or TRBV12-4 with TRBJ2-2; tentative D call: TRBD2 (7 bases). V lost 6 bases and J 2 bases, leaving 25 bases between the germline ends. This CDR3 comprises 19 residues. The CDR3, as DNA: TGTGCCAGCAGCCCCCGAGTTGGGGGGGCCGCCCTAAACACCGGGGAGCTGTTTTTT. Its translation: CASSPRVGGAALNTGELFF.

V is TRBV7-8 and J is TRBJ2-7; 12 bases agree with TRBD2. After removal of 5 bases from V and 3 bases from J, the junction contained 5 bases not matched to a gene. The CDR3 is 15 residues long. The germline V gene encodes CDR1 SGHVS and CDR2 FQNEAQ. CDR3 nucleotides: TGTGCCAGCAGCCCCGGACTAGCGGGGCTCTACGAGCAGTACTTC. Translating it yields CASSPGLAGLYEQYF.